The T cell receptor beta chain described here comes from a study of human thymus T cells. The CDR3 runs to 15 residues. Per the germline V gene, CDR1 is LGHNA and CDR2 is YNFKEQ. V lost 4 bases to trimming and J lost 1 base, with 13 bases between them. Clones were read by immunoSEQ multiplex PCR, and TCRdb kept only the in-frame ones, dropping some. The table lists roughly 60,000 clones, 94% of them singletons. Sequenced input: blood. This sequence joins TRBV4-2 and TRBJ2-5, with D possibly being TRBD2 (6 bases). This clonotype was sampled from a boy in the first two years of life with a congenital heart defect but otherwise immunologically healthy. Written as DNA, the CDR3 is TGTGCCAGCAGCCTTGGGGGGAAGAGCCAAGAGACCCAGTACTTC. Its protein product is CASSLGGKSQETQYF.